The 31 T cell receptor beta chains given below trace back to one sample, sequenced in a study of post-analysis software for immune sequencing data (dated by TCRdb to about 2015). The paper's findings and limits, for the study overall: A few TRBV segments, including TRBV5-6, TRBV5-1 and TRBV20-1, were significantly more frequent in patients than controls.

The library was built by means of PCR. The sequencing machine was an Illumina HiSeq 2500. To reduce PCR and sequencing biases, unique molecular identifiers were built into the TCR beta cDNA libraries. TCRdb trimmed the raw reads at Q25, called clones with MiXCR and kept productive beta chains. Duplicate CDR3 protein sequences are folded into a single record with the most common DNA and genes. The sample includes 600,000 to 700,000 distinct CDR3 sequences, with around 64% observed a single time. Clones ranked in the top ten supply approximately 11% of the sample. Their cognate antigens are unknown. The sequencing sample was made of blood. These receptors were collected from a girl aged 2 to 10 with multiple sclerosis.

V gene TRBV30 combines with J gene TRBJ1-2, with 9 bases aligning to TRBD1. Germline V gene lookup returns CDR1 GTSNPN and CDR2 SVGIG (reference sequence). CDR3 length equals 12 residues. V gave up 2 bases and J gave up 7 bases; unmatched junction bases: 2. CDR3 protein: CAWSWDRAGYTF. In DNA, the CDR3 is TGTGCCTGGAGTTGGGACAGGGCTGGCTACACCTTC.

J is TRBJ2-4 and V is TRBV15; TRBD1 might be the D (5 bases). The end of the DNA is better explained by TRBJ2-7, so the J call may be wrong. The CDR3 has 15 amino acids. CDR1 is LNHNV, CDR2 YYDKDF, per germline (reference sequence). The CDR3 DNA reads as TGTGCCACCAGCAGAGATCCGACAGTACTCTACGAGCAGTACTTC. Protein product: CATSRDPTVLYEQYF.

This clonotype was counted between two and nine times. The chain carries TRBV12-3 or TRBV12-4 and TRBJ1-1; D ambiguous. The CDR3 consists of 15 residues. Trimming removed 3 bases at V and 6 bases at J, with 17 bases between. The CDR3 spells CASSFPIQGSPEAFF. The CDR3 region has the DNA TGTGCCAGCAGTTTCCCTATACAAGGTTCCCCTGAAGCTTTCTTT.

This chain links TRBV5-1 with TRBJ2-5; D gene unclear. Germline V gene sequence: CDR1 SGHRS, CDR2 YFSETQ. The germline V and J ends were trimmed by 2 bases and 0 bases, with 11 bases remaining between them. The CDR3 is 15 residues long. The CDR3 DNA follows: TGCGCCAGCAGCTTCTCGTGGCGAGACCAAGAGACCCAGTACTTC. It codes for CASSFSWRDQETQYF.

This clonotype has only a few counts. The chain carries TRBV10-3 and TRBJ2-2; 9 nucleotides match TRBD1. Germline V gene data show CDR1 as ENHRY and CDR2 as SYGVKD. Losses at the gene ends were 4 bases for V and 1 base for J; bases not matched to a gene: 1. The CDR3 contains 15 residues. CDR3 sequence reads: CAISGDRENTGELFF. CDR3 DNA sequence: TGTGCCATCAGTGGGGACAGGGAGAACACCGGGGAGCTGTTTTTT.

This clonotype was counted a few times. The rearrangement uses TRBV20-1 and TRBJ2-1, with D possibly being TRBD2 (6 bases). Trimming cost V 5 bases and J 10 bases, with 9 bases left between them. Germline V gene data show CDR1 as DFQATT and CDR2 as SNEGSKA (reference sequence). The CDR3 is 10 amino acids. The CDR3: CSALANEQFF. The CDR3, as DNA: TGCAGTGCTCTAGCGAACGAGCAGTTCTTC.

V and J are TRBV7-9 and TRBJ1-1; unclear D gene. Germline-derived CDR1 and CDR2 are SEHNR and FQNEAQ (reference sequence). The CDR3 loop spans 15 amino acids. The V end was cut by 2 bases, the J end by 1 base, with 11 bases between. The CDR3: CASSLLDSRNTEAFF. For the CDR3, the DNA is TGTGCCAGCAGCTTATTAGATTCCCGGAACACTGAAGCTTTCTTT.

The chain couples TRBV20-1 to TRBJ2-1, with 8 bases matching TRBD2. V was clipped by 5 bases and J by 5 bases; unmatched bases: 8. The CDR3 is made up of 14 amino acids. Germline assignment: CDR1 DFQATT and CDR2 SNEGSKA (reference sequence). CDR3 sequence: CSAEGLDLHNEQFF. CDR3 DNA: TGCAGTGCTGAGGGACTAGATTTGCACAATGAGCAGTTCTTC.

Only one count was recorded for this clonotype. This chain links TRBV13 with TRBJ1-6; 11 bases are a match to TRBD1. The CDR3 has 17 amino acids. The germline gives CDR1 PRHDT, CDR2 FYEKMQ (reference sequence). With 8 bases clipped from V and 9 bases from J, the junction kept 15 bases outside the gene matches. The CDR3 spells CASRADRGQPRGSPLHF. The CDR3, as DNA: TGTGCCAGCCGAGCGGACAGGGGGCAACCCCGTGGTTCACCCCTCCACTTT.

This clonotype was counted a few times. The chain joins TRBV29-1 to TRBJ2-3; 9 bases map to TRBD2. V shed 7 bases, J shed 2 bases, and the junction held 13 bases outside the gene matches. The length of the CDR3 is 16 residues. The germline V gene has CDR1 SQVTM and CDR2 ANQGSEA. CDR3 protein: CSDLAGLGGDTDTQYF. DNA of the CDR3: TGCAGCGATCTAGCGGGATTGGGTGGGGACACAGATACGCAGTATTTT.

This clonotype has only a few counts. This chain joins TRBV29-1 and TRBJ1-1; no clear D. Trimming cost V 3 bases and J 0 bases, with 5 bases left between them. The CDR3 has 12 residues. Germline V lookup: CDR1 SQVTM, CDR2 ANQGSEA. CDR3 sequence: CSVEGLNTEAFF. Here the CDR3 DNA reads TGCAGCGTTGAGGGCTTGAACACTGAAGCTTTCTTT.

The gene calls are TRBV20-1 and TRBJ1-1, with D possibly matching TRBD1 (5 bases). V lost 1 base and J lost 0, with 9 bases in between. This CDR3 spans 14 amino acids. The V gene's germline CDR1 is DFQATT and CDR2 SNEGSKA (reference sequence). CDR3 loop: CSARVGGMNTEAFF. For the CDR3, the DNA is TGCAGTGCTAGAGTCGGGGGAATGAACACTGAAGCTTTCTTT.

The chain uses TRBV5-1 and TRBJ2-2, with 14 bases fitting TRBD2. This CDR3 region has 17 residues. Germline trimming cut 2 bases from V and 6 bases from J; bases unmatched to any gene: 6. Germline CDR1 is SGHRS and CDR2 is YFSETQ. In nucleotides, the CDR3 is TGCGCCAGCAGCTTAGGACCGGGACTAGCGGGAGCCGGGGAGCTGTTTTTT. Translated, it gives CASSLGPGLAGAGELFF.

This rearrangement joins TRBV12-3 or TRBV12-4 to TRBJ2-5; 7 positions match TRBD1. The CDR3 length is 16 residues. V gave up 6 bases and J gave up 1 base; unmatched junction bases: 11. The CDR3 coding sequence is TGTGCCAGCAGACCCCTAGGGACAGAATCCCAAGAGACCCAGTACTTC. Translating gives CASRPLGTESQETQYF.

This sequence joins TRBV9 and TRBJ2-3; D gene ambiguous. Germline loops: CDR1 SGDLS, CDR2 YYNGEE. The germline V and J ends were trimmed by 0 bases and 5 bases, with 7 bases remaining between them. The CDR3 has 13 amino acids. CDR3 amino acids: CASSVASGDTQYF. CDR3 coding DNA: TGTGCCAGCAGCGTAGCTAGTGGAGATACGCAGTATTTT.

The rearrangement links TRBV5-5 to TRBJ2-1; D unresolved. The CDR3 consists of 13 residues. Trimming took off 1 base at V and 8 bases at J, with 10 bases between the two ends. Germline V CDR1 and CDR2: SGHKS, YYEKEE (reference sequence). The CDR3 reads CASSLWPGDEQFF. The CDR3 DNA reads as TGTGCCAGCAGCTTGTGGCCTGGGGATGAGCAGTTCTTC. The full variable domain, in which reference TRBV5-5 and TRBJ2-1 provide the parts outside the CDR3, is DAGVTQSPTHLIKTRGQQVTLRCSPISGHKSVSWYQQVLGQGPQFIFQYYEKEERGRGNFPDRFSARQFPNYSSELNVNALLLGDSALYLCASSLWPGDEQFFGPGTRLTVL.

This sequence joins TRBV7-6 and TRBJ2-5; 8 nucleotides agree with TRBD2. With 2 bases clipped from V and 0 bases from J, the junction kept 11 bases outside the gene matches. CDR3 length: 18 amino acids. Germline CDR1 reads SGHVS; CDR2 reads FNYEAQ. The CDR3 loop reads CASSLMGSGGGYQETQYF. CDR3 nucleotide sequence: TGTGCCAGCAGCTTAATGGGGAGCGGGGGCGGCTACCAAGAGACCCAGTACTTC.

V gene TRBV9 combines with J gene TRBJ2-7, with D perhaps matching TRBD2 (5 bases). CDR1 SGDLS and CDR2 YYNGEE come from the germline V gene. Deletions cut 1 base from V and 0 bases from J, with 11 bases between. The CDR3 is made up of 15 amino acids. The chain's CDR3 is CASSVNSEGSYEQYF. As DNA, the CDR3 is TGTGCCAGCAGCGTAAATAGTGAGGGCTCCTACGAGCAGTACTTC. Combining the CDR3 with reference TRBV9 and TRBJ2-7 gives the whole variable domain DSGVTQTPKHLITATGQRVTLRCSPRSGDLSVYWYQQSLDQGLQFLIQYYNGEERAKGNILERFSAQQFPDLHSELNLSSLELGDSALYFCASSVNSEGSYEQYFGPGTRLTVT.

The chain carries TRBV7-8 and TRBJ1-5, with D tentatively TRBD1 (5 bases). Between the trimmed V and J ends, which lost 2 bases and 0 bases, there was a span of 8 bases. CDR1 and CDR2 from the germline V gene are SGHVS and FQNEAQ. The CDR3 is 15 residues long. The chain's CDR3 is CASSLKGYSNQPQHF. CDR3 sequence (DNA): TGTGCCAGCAGCTTAAAGGGGTATAGCAATCAGCCCCAGCATTTT.

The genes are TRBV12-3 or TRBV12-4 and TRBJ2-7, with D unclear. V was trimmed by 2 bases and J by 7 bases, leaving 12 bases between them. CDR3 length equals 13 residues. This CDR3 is CASSLSTPNEQYF. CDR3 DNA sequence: TGTGCCAGCAGTTTATCAACCCCAAATGAGCAGTACTTC.

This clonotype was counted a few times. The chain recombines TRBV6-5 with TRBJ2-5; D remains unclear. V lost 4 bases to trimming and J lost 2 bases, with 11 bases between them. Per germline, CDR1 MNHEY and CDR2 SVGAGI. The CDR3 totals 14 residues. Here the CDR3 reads CASSLNSEQETQYF. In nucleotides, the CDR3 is TGTGCCAGCAGTTTGAACAGCGAACAAGAGACCCAGTACTTC.

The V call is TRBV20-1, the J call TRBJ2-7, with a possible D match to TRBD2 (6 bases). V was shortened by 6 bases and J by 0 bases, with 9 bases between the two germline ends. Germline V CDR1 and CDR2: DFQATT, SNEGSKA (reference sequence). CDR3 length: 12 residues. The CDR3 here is CSALLASYEQYF. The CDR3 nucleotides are TGCAGTGCCCTACTAGCCTCCTACGAGCAGTACTTC.

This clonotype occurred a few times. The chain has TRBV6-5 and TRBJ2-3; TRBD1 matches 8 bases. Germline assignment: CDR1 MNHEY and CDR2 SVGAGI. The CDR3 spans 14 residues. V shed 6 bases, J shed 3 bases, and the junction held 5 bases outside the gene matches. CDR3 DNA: TGTGCCAGCAGCCAAAGACAGGGGACAGATACGCAGTATTTT. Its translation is CASSQRQGTDTQYF.

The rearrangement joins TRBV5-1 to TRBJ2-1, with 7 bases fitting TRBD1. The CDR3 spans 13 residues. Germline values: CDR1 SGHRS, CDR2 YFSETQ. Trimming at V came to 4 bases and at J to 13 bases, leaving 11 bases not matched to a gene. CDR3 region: CASSDRVLSPQFF. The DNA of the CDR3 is TGCGCCAGCAGCGACAGGGTACTGAGCCCCCAGTTCTTC.

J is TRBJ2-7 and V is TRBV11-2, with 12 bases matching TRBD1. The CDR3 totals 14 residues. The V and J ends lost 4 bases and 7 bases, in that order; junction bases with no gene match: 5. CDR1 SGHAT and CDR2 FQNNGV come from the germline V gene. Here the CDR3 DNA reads TGTGCCAGCAGCTCCGGGACAGGGGGCTTTGAGCAGTACTTC. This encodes CASSSGTGGFEQYF.

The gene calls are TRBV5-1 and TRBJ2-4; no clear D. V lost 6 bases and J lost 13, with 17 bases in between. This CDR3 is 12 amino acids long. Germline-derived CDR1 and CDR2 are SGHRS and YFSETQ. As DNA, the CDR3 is TGCGCCAGCACCCTCCCTGGGGTGGAGCAGTACTTC. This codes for CASTLPGVEQYF.

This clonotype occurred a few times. This CDR3 is CASSSQGTSVYEQFF. In nucleotides, the CDR3 is TGTGCCAGCAGCTCCCAAGGGACGTCGGTGTATGAGCAGTTCTTC. The J gene is TRBJ2-1, the V gene TRBV11-2; the D gene could be TRBD1 or TRBD2 (5 bases each). CDR1 and CDR2 (germline): SGHAT, FQNNGV. The CDR3 extends over 15 amino acids. V lost 4 bases to trimming and J lost 8 bases, with 18 bases between them.

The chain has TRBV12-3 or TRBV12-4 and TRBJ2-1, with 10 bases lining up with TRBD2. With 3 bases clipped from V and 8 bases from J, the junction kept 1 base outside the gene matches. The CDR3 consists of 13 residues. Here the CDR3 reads CASSFGLADEQFF. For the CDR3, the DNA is TGTGCCAGCAGTTTCGGACTAGCGGATGAGCAGTTCTTC.

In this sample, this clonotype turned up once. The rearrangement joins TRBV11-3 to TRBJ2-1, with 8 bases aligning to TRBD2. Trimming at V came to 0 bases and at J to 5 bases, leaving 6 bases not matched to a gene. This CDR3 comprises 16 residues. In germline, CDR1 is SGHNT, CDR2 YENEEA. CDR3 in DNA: TGTGCCAGCAGCTTAGATGGAGCGGGAGTGAACAATGAGCAGTTCTTC. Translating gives CASSLDGAGVNNEQFF.

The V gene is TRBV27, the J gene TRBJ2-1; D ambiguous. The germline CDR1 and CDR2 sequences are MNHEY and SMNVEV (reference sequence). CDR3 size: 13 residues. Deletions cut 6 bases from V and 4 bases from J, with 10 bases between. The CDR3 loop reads CASRVNLYNEQFF. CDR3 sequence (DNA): TGTGCCAGCAGAGTGAACTTGTACAATGAGCAGTTCTTC.

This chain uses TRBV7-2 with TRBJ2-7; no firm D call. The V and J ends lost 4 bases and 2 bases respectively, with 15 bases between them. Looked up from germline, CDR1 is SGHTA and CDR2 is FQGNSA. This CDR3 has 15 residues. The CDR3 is CASSYDTGLTYEQYF. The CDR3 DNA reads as TGTGCCAGCAGCTATGACACCGGGCTCACCTACGAGCAGTACTTC. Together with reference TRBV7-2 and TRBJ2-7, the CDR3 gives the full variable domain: GAGVSQSPSNKVTEKGKDVELRCDPISGHTALYWYRQSLGQGLEFLIYFQGNSAPDKSGLPSDRFSAERTGGSVSTLTIQRTQQEDSAVYLCASSYDTGLTYEQYFGPGTRLTVT.